Following are 13 T cell receptor beta chains from one sample sequenced in a study of T cells in Graves' hyperthyroidism and ophthalmopathy. Template material for amplifying TCR beta CDR3 regions consisted of RNA transcripts. The study used the HTBI primer set for a first-round RT-PCR of the TCR CDR3. TCRdb passed the multiplex PCR reads through MiXCR, listing each CDR3 protein once. This sample has a few hundred thousand distinct CDR3 sequences; approximately 14% occur once, and the top ten carry around 17%. The sequencing sample was made of blood. The source is a woman aged 18-35 years with Graves' hyperthyroidism.

This clonotype was picked up a small number of times. V usage is TRBV10-3 and J usage is TRBJ2-3, with unresolved D. Trimming took 8 bases from V and 0 from J, leaving 12 bases between them. Germline V CDR1 and CDR2: ENHRY, SYGVKD. The CDR3 is 14 amino acids. The CDR3 is CAIRADASTDTQYF. CDR3 bases: TGTGCCATCCGGGCGGATGCTAGCACAGATACGCAGTATTTT.

This clonotype was counted ten times or more. The V call is TRBV7-8, the J call TRBJ2-1; 8 bases fit TRBD2. The CDR3 is 17 amino acids. Germline V gives CDR1 SGHVS, CDR2 FQNEAQ. V gave up 5 bases and J gave up 0 bases; unmatched junction bases: 9. CDR3: CASSPRLAHSSYNEQFF. Here the CDR3 DNA reads TGTGCCAGCAGCCCTCGACTAGCGCACAGCTCCTACAATGAGCAGTTCTTC.

This clonotype was detected many times. The J gene is TRBJ2-5, the V gene TRBV28; 9 positions match TRBD2. This CDR3 region has 20 residues. The V and J ends lost 6 bases and 0 bases, in that order; junction bases with no gene match: 20. CDR1 and CDR2 from the germline V gene are MDHEN and SYDVKM. CDR3 region: CASSYQTLGLAGTYQETQYF. In DNA, the CDR3 is TGTGCCAGCAGCTATCAAACCCTGGGCCTAGCGGGGACGTACCAAGAGACCCAGTACTTC.

This clonotype was picked up many times. The V gene is TRBV7-2, the J gene TRBJ2-5; 9 positions match TRBD2. CDR1 and CDR2 (germline): SGHTA, FQGNSA. This CDR3 comprises 13 residues. Trimming cost V 4 bases and J 7 bases; bases outside gene matches: 4. The CDR3 nucleotides read TGTGCCAGCAGCTCTAGCGGGATGGGGACCCAGTACTTC. It specifies CASSSSGMGTQYF. The full variable domain, rest sourced from reference TRBV7-2 and TRBJ2-5, is GAGVSQSPSNKVTEKGKDVELRCDPISGHTALYWYRQSLGQGLEFLIYFQGNSAPDKSGLPSDRFSAERTGGSVSTLTIQRTQQEDSAVYLCASSSSGMGTQYFGPGTRLLVL.

This clonotype was picked up a small number of times. J is TRBJ2-7 and V is TRBV29-1, with 9 nucleotides matching TRBD1. The J segment lost 5 bases and the V segment lost 5 bases, leaving 4 bases of the junction unmatched. The CDR3 runs 12 residues. The germline V gene encodes CDR1 SQVTM and CDR2 ANQGSEA. The CDR3 DNA sequence: TGCAGCGTTCACAGGGGGCACGACGAGCAGTACTTC. Its translation: CSVHRGHDEQYF.

The sample holds a few counts of this clonotype. The chain recombines TRBV6-1 with TRBJ2-5; D is tentatively TRBD1 or TRBD2 (5 bases each). There are 15 residues in the CDR3. CDR1 and CDR2 from the germline V gene are MNHNS and SASEGT. Trimming cost V 1 base and J 5 bases, with 14 bases left between them. In nucleotides, the CDR3 is TGTGCCAGCAGTGAAGGAGGGGTGGGTGGGGAGACCCAGTACTTC. Translating it yields CASSEGGVGGETQYF.

This clonotype was picked up many times. This chain uses TRBV7-6 with TRBJ2-1, with a possible D match to TRBD1 (6 bases). V was clipped by 5 bases and J by 5 bases, with 10 bases between them. From germline, CDR1 is SGHVS and CDR2 FNYEAQ. This CDR3 spans 13 amino acids. The CDR3 nucleotides read TGTGCCAGCAGCAAGACAGGAAACAATGAGCAGTTCTTC. Its translation is CASSKTGNNEQFF.

This clonotype was seen many times. V and J are TRBV5-8 and TRBJ2-5; no clear D gene. Germline V CDR1 and CDR2: SGHTS, YDEGEE. CDR3 length: 11 residues. V shed 2 bases and J shed 13 bases, with 12 bases lying between them. In nucleotides, the CDR3 is TGTGCCAGCAGCTTACTGCCCCGAGGGTACTTC. This translates into CASSLLPRGYF.

This clonotype was seen only a few times. The rearrangement uses TRBV25-1 and TRBJ2-7; weak D call: TRBD1 (6 bases). The ends were cut back, 8 bases at V and 11 bases at J, with 10 bases in the middle. The CDR3 totals 9 residues. CDR1 MGHDK and CDR2 SYGVNS come from the germline V gene. The CDR3 region is CASPRQEYF. In nucleotides, the CDR3 is TGTGCCAGCCCCCGACAGGAGTACTTC.

This clonotype appeared many times. V and J are TRBV12-3 or TRBV12-4 and TRBJ2-5, with 9 bases identical to TRBD1. Germline trimming cut 5 bases from V and 5 bases from J; bases unmatched to any gene: 6. There are 14 residues in the CDR3. In DNA, the CDR3 is TGTGCCAGCAGTCCTTGGACAGGGGACGAGACCCAGTACTTC. The encoded protein is CASSPWTGDETQYF.

At least ten counts were recorded for this clonotype. CDR3 nucleotide sequence: TGTGCCATCAGTGAGTGGGCCGGGAATGAAGGAAGCTACGAGCAGTACTTC. It translates to CAISEWAGNEGSYEQYF. The V gene is TRBV10-3, the J gene TRBJ2-7; maybe TRBD2 (5 bases). Per germline, CDR1 ENHRY and CDR2 SYGVKD. This CDR3 contains 17 residues. V dropped 1 base and J dropped 3 bases, with 19 bases sitting between them.

This clonotype occurred many times. The chain is built from TRBV29-1 and TRBJ2-2; D might be TRBD1 or TRBD2, each matching 6 bases. The CDR3 runs 13 residues. V lost 4 bases to trimming and J lost 7 bases, with 13 bases between them. Germline V gene sequence: CDR1 SQVTM, CDR2 ANQGSEA. DNA of the CDR3: TGCAGCGTTGGGGGGGCGCGGAACGGGGAGCTGTTTTTT. Translating gives CSVGGARNGELFF.

This clonotype was observed many times. The CDR3 is CASSFFRGGEKLFF. CDR3 sequence (DNA): TGTGCCAGCAGTTTCTTTAGGGGGGGCGAAAAACTGTTTTTT. The chain employs TRBV12-3 or TRBV12-4 and TRBJ1-4; D may be TRBD1 (6 bases). CDR3 length: 14 amino acids. Between the trimmed V and J ends, which lost 3 bases and 8 bases, there was a span of 13 bases.